The next 10 T cell receptor beta chains were all read from a single sample in a study of blood T cell repertoires in COVID-19. Clones were read by immunoSEQ multiplex PCR, and TCRdb kept only the in-frame ones, dropping some. The sample has roughly 75,000 clones, roughly 85% seen once. Sequencing input: peripheral blood. Every receptor here comes from a man in his fifties with COVID-19, enrolled during active disease.

The V gene is TRBV4-1, the J gene TRBJ2-6, with D possibly being TRBD1 (6 bases). CDR3 length equals 16 residues. Germline V gene data show CDR1 as MGHRA and CDR2 as YSYEKL. V lost 4 bases, J lost 4 bases, and 14 bases lay in between. The CDR3 nucleotides are TGCGCCAGCAGCCGGAGAACAGGGAGCGGGGCCAACGTCCTGACTTTC. This sequence encodes CASSRRTGSGANVLTF.

The chain combines TRBV21-1 with TRBJ1-5. TRBV21-1 is given as a pseudogene. The CDR3 loop spans 19 amino acids. The CDR3 DNA sequence: TGTGCCAGCAGCAAAGACGTCCGGGATCGGGAGTGGGGCAATCAGCCCCAGCATTTT. Its protein is CASSKDVRDREWGNQPQHF.

The chain has TRBV2 and TRBJ1-5; no clear D gene. V was clipped by 4 bases and J by 7 bases, with 14 bases between them. Germline-derived CDR1 and CDR2 are SNHLY and FYNNEI. The CDR3 is made up of 14 amino acids. CDR3 loop: CASSGSGEGQPQHF. The DNA of the CDR3 is TGTGCCAGCAGTGGAAGCGGGGAAGGCCAGCCCCAGCATTTT.

The chain carries TRBV2 and TRBJ2-3; 8 bases align to TRBD1. The CDR3 loop spans 14 amino acids. From germline, CDR1 is SNHLY and CDR2 FYNNEI. Trimming cost V 6 bases and J 3 bases; bases outside gene matches: 5. The CDR3 loop is CASRRQGITDTQYF. The DNA of the CDR3 is TGTGCCAGCAGGAGACAGGGGATAACAGATACGCAGTATTTT.

J is TRBJ1-1 and V is TRBV28, with 8 nucleotides matching TRBD1. Germline V lookup: CDR1 MDHEN, CDR2 SYDVKM. This CDR3 region has 13 residues. After removal of 6 bases from V and 4 bases from J, the junction contained 4 bases not matched to a gene. The DNA for the CDR3 is TGTGCCAGCAGGGGTACAGGGGGCACTGAAGCTTTCTTT. It is translated as CASRGTGGTEAFF.

The chain is built from TRBV6-5 and TRBJ1-5; D perhaps matches TRBD1 (5 bases). The CDR3 is 14 residues long. Germline V lookup: CDR1 MNHEY, CDR2 SVGAGI. Trimming removed 8 bases from V and 6 bases from J, with 17 bases in between. CDR3 coding DNA: TGTGCCAGCCTAACCTCAGGGCCAGGTCAGCCCCAGCATTTT. This translates into CASLTSGPGQPQHF.

The CDR3 DNA is TGTGCCTGGAGTGTTGGGGGGGGAAACATTCAGTACTTC. Its translation is CAWSVGGGNIQYF. The J gene is TRBJ2-4, the V gene TRBV30; 7 bases line up with TRBD2. From germline, CDR1 is GTSNPN and CDR2 SVGIG (reference sequence). This CDR3 contains 13 residues. V was clipped by 0 bases and J by 6 bases; unmatched bases: 2.

The chain links TRBV7-2 to TRBJ1-5; no firm D call. Germline CDR1 is SGHTA and CDR2 is FQGNSA. V was clipped by 1 base and J by 9 bases, with 10 bases between them. This CDR3 is 13 amino acids long. The CDR3 bases are TGTGCCAGCAGCTTAGGGAGGAATAGGCCCCAGCATTTT. Its translation is CASSLGRNRPQHF.

This clone has a single count. V usage is TRBV28 and J usage is TRBJ2-7; 12 bases align to TRBD2. The CDR3 is 16 residues long. CDR1 MDHEN and CDR2 SYDVKM come from the germline V gene. With V trimmed by 4 bases and J by 1 base, 5 bases remained unmatched. The CDR3, as DNA: TGTGCCAGCAGTTCCCCCGGGACTAGCGGGTCCTACGAGCAGTACTTC. Its protein product is CASSSPGTSGSYEQYF.

The CDR3 DNA is TGTGCCAGCTCACGGGACAGTACCTACGAGCAGTACTTC. Its protein is CASSRDSTYEQYF. The rearrangement joins TRBV18 to TRBJ2-7; 7 bases are a match to TRBD1. In germline, CDR1 is KGHSH, CDR2 LQKENI. The CDR3 loop spans 13 amino acids. With V trimmed by 4 bases and J by 2 bases, 2 bases remained unmatched.